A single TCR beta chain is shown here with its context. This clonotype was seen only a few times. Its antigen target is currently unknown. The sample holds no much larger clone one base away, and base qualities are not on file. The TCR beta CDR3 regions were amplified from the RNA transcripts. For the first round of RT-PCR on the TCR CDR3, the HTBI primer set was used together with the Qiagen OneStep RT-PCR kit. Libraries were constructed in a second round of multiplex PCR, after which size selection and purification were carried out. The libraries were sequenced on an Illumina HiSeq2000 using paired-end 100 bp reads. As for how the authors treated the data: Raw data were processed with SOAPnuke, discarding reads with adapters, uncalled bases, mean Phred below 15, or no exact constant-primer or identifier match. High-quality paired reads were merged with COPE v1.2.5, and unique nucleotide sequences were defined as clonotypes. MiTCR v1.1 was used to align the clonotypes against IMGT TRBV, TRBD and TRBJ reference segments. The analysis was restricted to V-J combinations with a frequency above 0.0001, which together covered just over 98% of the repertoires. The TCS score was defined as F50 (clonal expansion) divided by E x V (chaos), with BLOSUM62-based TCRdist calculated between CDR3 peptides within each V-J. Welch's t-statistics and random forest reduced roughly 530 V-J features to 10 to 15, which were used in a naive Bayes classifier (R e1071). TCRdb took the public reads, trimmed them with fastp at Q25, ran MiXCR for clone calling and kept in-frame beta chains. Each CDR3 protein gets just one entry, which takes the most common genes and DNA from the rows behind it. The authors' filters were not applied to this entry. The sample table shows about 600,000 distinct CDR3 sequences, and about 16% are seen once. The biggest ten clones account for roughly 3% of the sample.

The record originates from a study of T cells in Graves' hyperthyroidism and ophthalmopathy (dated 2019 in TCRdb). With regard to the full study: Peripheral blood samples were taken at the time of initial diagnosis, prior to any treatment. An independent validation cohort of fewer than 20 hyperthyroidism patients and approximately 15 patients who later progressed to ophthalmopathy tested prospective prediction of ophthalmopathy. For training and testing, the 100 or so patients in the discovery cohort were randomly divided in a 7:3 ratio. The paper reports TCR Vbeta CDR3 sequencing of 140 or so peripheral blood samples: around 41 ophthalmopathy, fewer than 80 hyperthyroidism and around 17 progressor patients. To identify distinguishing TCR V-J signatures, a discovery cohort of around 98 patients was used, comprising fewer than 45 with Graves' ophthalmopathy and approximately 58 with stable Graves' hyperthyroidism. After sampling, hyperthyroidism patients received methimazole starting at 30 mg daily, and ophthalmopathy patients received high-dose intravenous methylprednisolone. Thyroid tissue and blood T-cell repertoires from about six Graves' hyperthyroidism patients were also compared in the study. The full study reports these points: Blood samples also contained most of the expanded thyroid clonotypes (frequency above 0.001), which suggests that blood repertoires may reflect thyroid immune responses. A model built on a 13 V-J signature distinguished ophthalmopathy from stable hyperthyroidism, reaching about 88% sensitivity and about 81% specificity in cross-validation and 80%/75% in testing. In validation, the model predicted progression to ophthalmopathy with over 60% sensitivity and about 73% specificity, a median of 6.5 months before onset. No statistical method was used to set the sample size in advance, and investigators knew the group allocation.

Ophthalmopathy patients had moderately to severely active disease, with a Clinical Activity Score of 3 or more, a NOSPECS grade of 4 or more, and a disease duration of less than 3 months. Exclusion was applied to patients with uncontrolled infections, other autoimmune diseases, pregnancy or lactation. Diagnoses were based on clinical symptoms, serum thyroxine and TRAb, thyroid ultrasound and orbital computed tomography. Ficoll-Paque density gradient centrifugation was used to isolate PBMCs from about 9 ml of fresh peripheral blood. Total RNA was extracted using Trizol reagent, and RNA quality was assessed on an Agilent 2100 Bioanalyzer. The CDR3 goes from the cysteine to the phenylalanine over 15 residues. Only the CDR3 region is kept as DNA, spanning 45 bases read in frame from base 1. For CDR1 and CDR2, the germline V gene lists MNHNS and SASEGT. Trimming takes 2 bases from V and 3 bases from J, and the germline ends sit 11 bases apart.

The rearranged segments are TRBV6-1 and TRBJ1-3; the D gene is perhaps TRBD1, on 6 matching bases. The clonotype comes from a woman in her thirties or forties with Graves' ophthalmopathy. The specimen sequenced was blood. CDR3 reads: CASSERGSDGNTIYF. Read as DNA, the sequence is TGTGCCAGCAGTGAAAGGGGGAGCGATGGAAACACCATATATTTT.